Following are 10 T cell receptor beta chains from one sample sequenced in a study of T cells after yellow fever vaccination. TCRdb itself ran the 5' RACE reads through MiXCR, one entry per CDR3 protein. The sample has under 550,000 distinct CDR3 sequences, about a fifth seen once. This sample comprised PBMCs, obtained approximately 22 days after the first yellow fever vaccination. The receptors were gathered from a man between 18 and 29 years old who received the YFV17D yellow fever vaccine.

The rearrangement links TRBV12-3 or TRBV12-4 to TRBJ2-7; 7 positions match TRBD1. The trim removed 6 bases at V and 13 bases at J, leaving 9 bases unmatched. CDR3 length equals 11 residues. This CDR3 is CASSLGDSAYF. CDR3 DNA: TGTGCCAGCAGCCTGGGGGACAGTGCTTACTTC.

This chain connects TRBV4-1 to TRBJ1-2, with TRBD1 matching over 8 bases. CDR1 MGHRA and CDR2 YSYEKL come from the germline V gene. There are 17 residues in the CDR3. The ends lost 4 bases at V and 9 bases at J; junction bases unmatched: 19. In DNA form, the CDR3 reads TGCGCCAGCAGCCGGTATGGGGATGCCAGGACAGGGCTGAGCTACACCTTC. Translated: CASSRYGDARTGLSYTF.

This clonotype was found many times. V gene TRBV12-3 or TRBV12-4 combines with J gene TRBJ2-7; TRBD1 matches 9 bases. J lost 3 bases, V lost 7 bases, and 10 bases had no gene match. CDR3 length: 15 residues. Here the CDR3 reads CASTHARDRDYEQYF. CDR3 in DNA: TGTGCCAGCACCCACGCTAGGGACAGGGACTACGAGCAGTACTTC.

This clonotype was detected a few times. The chain employs TRBV5-1 and TRBJ2-1; 9 bases fit TRBD1. Germline CDR1 reads SGHRS; CDR2 reads YFSETQ. The junction had 9 bases not matched to a gene; V was cut back by 4 bases and J by 7 bases. CDR3 length equals 15 residues. The CDR3 loop reads CASSPRTGEVNEQFF. The CDR3 DNA sequence: TGCGCCAGCAGCCCCCGGACAGGGGAGGTGAATGAGCAGTTCTTC.

The chain recombines TRBV20-1 with TRBJ2-3, with 9 nucleotides matching TRBD2. CDR3 length equals 15 residues. Per germline, CDR1 DFQATT and CDR2 SNEGSKA (reference sequence). Trimming removed 5 bases from V and 3 bases from J; junction bases left unmatched: 9. The CDR3, as DNA: TGCAGTGCTCATCGAGCGGGGGGAAGTACAGATACGCAGTATTTT. This gives the protein CSAHRAGGSTDTQYF.

In this sample, this clonotype turned up a few times. The gene calls are TRBV4-3 and TRBJ2-1; D is possibly TRBD1 (5 bases). This CDR3 region has 13 residues. V was clipped by 1 base and J by 6 bases, with 7 bases between them. Germline CDR1 reads LGHNA; CDR2 reads YSLEER. In nucleotides, the CDR3 is TGCGCCAGCAGCCAAGGACAGATCAATGAGCAGTTCTTC. Translation: CASSQGQINEQFF.

The table lists this clonotype with many counts. J is TRBJ1-1 and V is TRBV12-3 or TRBV12-4, with 11 bases lining up with TRBD1. With V trimmed by 7 bases and J by 8 bases, 9 bases remained unmatched. The CDR3 contains 14 residues. CDR3: CASIRTGGWTEAFF. The DNA of the CDR3 is TGTGCCAGCATTCGGACAGGGGGCTGGACGGAAGCTTTCTTT.

The chain joins TRBV7-2 to TRBJ2-4, with TRBD1 matching 8 bases. The J segment lost 6 bases and the V segment lost 0 bases, leaving 4 bases of the junction unmatched. This CDR3 has 15 residues. Looked up from germline, CDR1 is SGHTA and CDR2 is FQGNSA. In DNA, the CDR3 is TGTGCCAGCAGCTTAGCCGGACAGGGCCTAAACATTCAGTACTTC. It yields the protein CASSLAGQGLNIQYF. Drawing the rest from reference TRBV7-2 and TRBJ2-4, the complete variable domain is GAGVSQSPSNKVTEKGKDVELRCDPISGHTALYWYRQSLGQGLEFLIYFQGNSAPDKSGLPSDRFSAERTGGSVSTLTIQRTQQEDSAVYLCASSLAGQGLNIQYFGAGTRLSVL.

J is TRBJ2-1 and V is TRBV19; 11 bases are a match to TRBD2. J gave up 8 bases and V 6 bases, and 12 bases lay outside the gene matches. The germline gives CDR1 LNHDA, CDR2 SQIVND (reference sequence). The CDR3 is made up of 16 amino acids. CDR3 loop: CASRLPSSGGNDEQFF. Here the CDR3 DNA reads TGTGCCAGTAGGCTCCCCTCTAGCGGGGGGAACGATGAGCAGTTCTTC.

CDR3 nucleotide sequence: TGCAGTGCTAGAGAGGGTGCGGCGGAGACCCAGTACTTC. Residues: CSAREGAAETQYF. The chain joins TRBV20-1 to TRBJ2-5; D remains ambiguous. With 0 bases removed from V and 5 bases from J, the gap between germline ends came to 10 bases. Germline V CDR1 and CDR2: DFQATT, SNEGSKA (reference sequence). This CDR3 comprises 13 residues.